This section outlines one TCR beta chain sequence together with its context. The data were taken from a study of control samples from healthy donors and cancer patients. V was cut by 6 bases and J by 7 bases, with 18 bases left in between. The CDR3 has 14 amino acids. The germline CDR1 and CDR2 sequences are MDHEN and SYDVKM. Clones were sequenced by immunoSEQ multiplex PCR, and TCRdb holds only the in-frame ones, with some missing. The table includes over 150,000 clones, 96% detected once. The sequence was collected from a woman aged 25 to 39 in good health. Sequenced: blood. This chain uses TRBV28 with TRBJ2-5; possibly TRBD1 or TRBD2 for D (8 bases each). CDR3 sequence (DNA): TGTGCCAGCAGCCGTAGTAGCGGGACAGGGACCCAGTACTTC. This sequence encodes CASSRSSGTGTQYF.